The rows below give T cell receptor beta chains drawn from one sample of a study of shared clonotypes between healthy human individuals. Clones were sequenced by immunoSEQ multiplex PCR, and TCRdb holds only the in-frame ones, with some missing. The data contain about 2.3 million clones, 85% to 95% of them singletons. The specimen was naive CD4+ T cells from PBMCs. These TCRs come from a man aged 18-30 years in good health. Some clones in this sample may be carry-over from other donors' samples. Both conserved end residues are part of each CDR3. A D gene is named only where the DNA matches it firmly. The size of a clone is reported for some rows only, either as once, few or many, or as a class for expanded clones.

j_call v_call clone_size d_call cdr3_aa cdr3_nt
TRBJ2-1 TRBV12-5 once NA CASGPAPRALGEQFF TGTGCTAGTGGCCCCGCCCCGCGGGCCCTGGGGGAGCAGTTCTTC
TRBJ1-1 TRBV7-9 NA NA CASSPDLMNTEAFF TGTGCCAGCAGCCCGGACTTAATGAACACTGAAGCTTTCTTT
TRBJ2-1 TRBV4-1 NA NA CASSQDLRIKWVNEQFF TGCGCCAGCAGCCAAGATCTCCGGATTAAATGGGTCAATGAGCAGTTCTTC
TRBJ1-1 TRBV7-9 NA NA CASSFQENTEAFF TGTGCCAGCAGCTTTCAAGAGAACACTGAAGCTTTCTTT
TRBJ2-7 TRBV11-2 NA NA CASSLEPLPYEQYF TGTGCCAGCAGCTTAGAGCCCCTTCCATACGAGCAGTACTTC
TRBJ2-3 TRBV5-4 NA NA CASSPGGGRSTDTQYF TGTGCCAGCAGCCCAGGGGGGGGGCGGAGCACAGATACGCAGTATTTT
TRBJ2-7 TRBV7-2 NA NA CASSSLANTEQYF TGTGCCAGCAGCTCCCTAGCAAACACAGAGCAGTACTTC
TRBJ2-2 TRBV7-9 NA NA CASSLAGWNTGELFF TGTGCCAGCAGCTTAGCGGGATGGAACACCGGGGAGCTGTTTTTT
TRBJ2-1 TRBV5-6 NA NA CASSLPRGGQTYNEQFF TGTGCCAGCAGCTTGCCTCGGGGAGGCCAGACCTACAATGAGCAGTTCTTC
TRBJ2-5 TRBV28 NA NA CASSLMSTNRETQYF TGTGCCAGCAGTTTAATGTCTACTAATCGAGAGACCCAGTACTTC
TRBJ2-5 TRBV28 once TRBD2 CASSIAGGGSTQYF TGTGCCAGCAGCATAGCGGGGGGCGGAAGTACCCAGTACTTC
TRBJ2-5 TRBV6-5 NA NA CASSYSTGQETQYF TGTGCCAGCAGTTACTCGACCGGGCAAGAGACCCAGTACTTC
TRBJ2-7 TRBV5-1 NA TRBD2 CASSPGGLPGPHYEQYF TGCGCCAGCAGCCCGGGAGGTCTGCCAGGGCCTCACTACGAGCAGTACTTC
TRBJ2-5 TRBV11-2 once NA CASSLGAQETQYF TGTGCCAGCAGCTTAGGGGCACAAGAGACCCAGTACTTC
TRBJ1-2 TRBV10-1 NA TRBD1 CASSPDRGRGYGYTF TGCGCCAGCAGCCCCGACAGGGGCAGGGGATATGGCTACACCTTC
TRBJ1-3 TRBV7-9 NA NA CASSLASRRNTIYF TGTGCCAGCAGCTTAGCTTCACGGCGAAACACCATATATTTT
TRBJ1-2 TRBV19 NA TRBD1 CASYRQGGYGYTF TGTGCCAGTTACAGACAGGGTGGCTATGGCTACACCTTC
TRBJ1-2 TRBV28 NA NA CATKFRRQPPERSSGYTF TGTGCCACCAAATTTCGGAGGCAGCCTCCCGAGAGATCTTCCGGCTACACCTTC
TRBJ2-1 TRBV5-1 NA TRBD2 CASTPGIPGGEQFF TGCGCCAGCACCCCGGGGATCCCGGGGGGGGAGCAGTTCTTC
TRBJ2-7 TRBV5-1 once NA CASSLGLFSYEQYF TGCGCCAGCAGCTTAGGACTGTTCTCCTACGAGCAGTACTTC
TRBJ2-3 TRBV5-4 NA NA CASNLGRRTSTDTQYF TGTGCCAGCAACTTGGGGCGCCGGACTAGCACAGATACGCAGTATTTT
TRBJ1-1 TRBV5-1 NA TRBD1 CASSKNPPKDRDNTEAFF TGCGCCAGCAGCAAAAATCCCCCCAAGGACAGGGACAACACTGAAGCTTTCTTT
TRBJ2-1 TRBV5-1 NA NA CASSLVPDQTNEQFF TGCGCCAGCAGCTTGGTCCCGGACCAAACCAATGAGCAGTTCTTC
TRBJ2-7 TRBV29-1 NA TRBD2 CSVTGLAGTYEQYF TGCAGCGTTACGGGACTAGCGGGAACCTACGAGCAGTACTTC
TRBJ2-5 TRBV7-3 NA NA CASSTARPTGAQYF TGTGCCAGCAGCACAGCGCGACCCACCGGCGCTCAGTACTTC
TRBJ2-3 TRBV9 NA NA CASSQGLSTDTQYF TGTGCCAGCAGCCAGGGACTTAGCACAGATACGCAGTATTTT
TRBJ2-5 TRBV30 NA TRBD2 CAWSVRTRETQYF TGTGCCTGGAGCGTACGGACTAGAGAGACCCAGTACTTC
TRBJ1-2 TRBV27 NA NA CASSKGRSINYGYTF TGTGCCAGCAGCAAGGGTCGATCAATCAACTATGGCTACACCTTC
TRBJ2-2 TRBV10-1 NA TRBD1 CASNRTGSAGELFF TGCGCCAGCAATAGGACAGGGTCAGCCGGGGAGCTGTTTTTT
TRBJ1-1 TRBV28 NA NA CASNWRGETEAFF TGTGCCAGTAACTGGAGGGGGGAGACTGAAGCTTTCTTT
TRBJ1-6 TRBV4-1 NA NA CASSQGAPGTSLSSPLHF TGCGCCAGCAGCCAAGGGGCTCCAGGGACCTCATTGAGTTCACCCCTCCACTTT
TRBJ1-1 TRBV6-5 once NA CASSYSGVTNTEAFF TGTGCCAGCAGTTACTCAGGGGTTACGAACACTGAAGCTTTCTTT
TRBJ1-1 TRBV7-8 NA TRBD1 CASSLVTGGYTEAFF TGTGCCAGCAGCTTAGTGACAGGGGGATACACTGAAGCTTTCTTT
TRBJ2-7 TRBV7-9 NA NA CASSLESGAQGYF TGTGCCAGCAGCTTAGAATCAGGGGCCCAGGGGTACTTC
TRBJ2-3 TRBV7-2 once TRBD2 CASSYTSATRDTQYF TGTGCCAGCAGTTATACTAGCGCCACGAGGGATACGCAGTATTTT
TRBJ2-1 TRBV20-1 NA NA CSAPRLNEQFF TGCAGTGCACCTAGGTTAAATGAGCAGTTCTTC
TRBJ2-3 TRBV7-9 NA TRBD2 CASSGRLAGAPSTDTQYF TGTGCCAGCAGCGGTAGACTAGCGGGAGCCCCTAGCACAGATACGCAGTATTTT
TRBJ1-2 TRBV7-2 NA TRBD1 CASSADRGNYGYTF TGTGCCAGCAGCGCGGACAGGGGAAACTATGGCTACACCTTC
TRBJ2-3 TRBV5-1 NA NA CATGQGSTDTQYF TGCGCCACTGGCCAGGGCAGCACAGATACGCAGTATTTT
TRBJ2-3 TRBV19 once TRBD1 CASSGGQGLTDTQYF TGTGCCAGTAGTGGGGGACAGGGCCTCACAGATACGCAGTATTTT
TRBJ2-1 TRBV9 NA NA CASSVVPSSYNEQFF TGTGCCAGCAGCGTAGTTCCGAGCTCCTACAATGAGCAGTTCTTC
TRBJ2-7 TRBV28 NA NA CASNSSPYEQYF TGTGCCAGCAACTCCTCGCCCTACGAGCAGTACTTC
TRBJ2-1 TRBV5-1 NA TRBD2 CASSLAWTSGNEQFF TGCGCCAGCAGCTTGGCATGGACTAGCGGGAATGAGCAGTTCTTC
TRBJ2-7 TRBV19 NA NA CASSIGGGRAYEQYF TGTGCCAGTAGTATAGGGGGGGGCAGAGCCTACGAGCAGTACTTC
TRBJ2-5 TRBV5-1 NA TRBD2 CASSLIAGVETQYF TGCGCCAGCAGCTTGATTGCGGGGGTGGAGACCCAGTACTTC
TRBJ2-1 TRBV6-5 NA NA CASSYSTGSWDEQFF TGTGCCAGCAGTTACTCGACGGGGTCTTGGGATGAGCAGTTCTTC
TRBJ1-1 TRBV18 NA NA CASSPTYRAYEAFF TGTGCCAGCTCACCGACTTACCGGGCATACGAAGCTTTCTTT
TRBJ2-7 TRBV7-2 NA NA CASSSQGYEQYF TGTGCCAGCAGCTCACAGGGTTACGAGCAGTACTTC
TRBJ1-1 TRBV5-1 NA TRBD1 CASSLQAGGSTEAFF TGCGCCAGCAGCTTGCAGGCAGGGGGGTCCACTGAAGCTTTCTTT
TRBJ2-3 TRBV19 NA NA CASSIGRATDTQYF TGTGCCAGTAGTATAGGAAGGGCCACAGATACGCAGTATTTT
TRBJ1-2 TRBV30 NA TRBD1 CAWSRQGGYGYTF TGTGCCTGGAGTAGGCAGGGGGGCTATGGCTACACCTTC
TRBJ1-5 TRBV6-6 NA NA CASKFDSNQPQHF TGTGCCAGCAAGTTTGATAGCAATCAGCCCCAGCATTTT